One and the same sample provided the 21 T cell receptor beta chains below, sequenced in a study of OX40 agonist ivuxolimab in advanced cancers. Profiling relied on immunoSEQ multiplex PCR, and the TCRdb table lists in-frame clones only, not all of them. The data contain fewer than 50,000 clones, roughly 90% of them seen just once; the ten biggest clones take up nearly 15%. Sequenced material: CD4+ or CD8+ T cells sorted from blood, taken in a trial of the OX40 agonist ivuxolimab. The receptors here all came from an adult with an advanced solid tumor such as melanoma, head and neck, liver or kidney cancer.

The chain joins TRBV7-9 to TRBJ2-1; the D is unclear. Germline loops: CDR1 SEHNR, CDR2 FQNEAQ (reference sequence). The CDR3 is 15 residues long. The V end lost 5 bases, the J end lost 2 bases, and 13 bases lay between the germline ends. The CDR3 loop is CASSAAVPAYNEQFF. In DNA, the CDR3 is TGTGCCAGCAGCGCAGCTGTACCCGCCTACAATGAGCAGTTCTTC.

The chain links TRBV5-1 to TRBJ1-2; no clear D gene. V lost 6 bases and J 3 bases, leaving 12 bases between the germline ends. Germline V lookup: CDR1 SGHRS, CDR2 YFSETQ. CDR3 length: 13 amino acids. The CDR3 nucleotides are TGCGCCAGCAAAGCCCTAACAGACTATGGCTACACCTTC. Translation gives CASKALTDYGYTF.

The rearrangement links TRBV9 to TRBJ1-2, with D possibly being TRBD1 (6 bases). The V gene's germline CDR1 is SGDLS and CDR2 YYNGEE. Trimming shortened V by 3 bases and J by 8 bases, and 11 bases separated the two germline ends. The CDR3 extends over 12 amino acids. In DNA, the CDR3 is TGTGCCAGCAGCGGACAGGTATGGGGCTACACCTTC. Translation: CASSGQVWGYTF.

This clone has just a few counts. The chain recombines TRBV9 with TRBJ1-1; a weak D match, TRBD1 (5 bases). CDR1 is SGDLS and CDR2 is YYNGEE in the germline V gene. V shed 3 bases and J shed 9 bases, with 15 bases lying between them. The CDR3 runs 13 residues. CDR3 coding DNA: TGTGCCAGCAGCGATGAAGGGGAGTCGAAAGCTTTCTTT. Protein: CASSDEGESKAFF.

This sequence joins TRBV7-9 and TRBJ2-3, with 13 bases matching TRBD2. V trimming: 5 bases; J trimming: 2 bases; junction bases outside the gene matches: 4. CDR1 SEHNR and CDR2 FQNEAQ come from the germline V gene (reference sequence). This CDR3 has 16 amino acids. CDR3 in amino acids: CASSVGLAGDTDTQYF. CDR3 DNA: TGTGCCAGCAGCGTCGGACTAGCGGGAGACACAGATACGCAGTATTTT.

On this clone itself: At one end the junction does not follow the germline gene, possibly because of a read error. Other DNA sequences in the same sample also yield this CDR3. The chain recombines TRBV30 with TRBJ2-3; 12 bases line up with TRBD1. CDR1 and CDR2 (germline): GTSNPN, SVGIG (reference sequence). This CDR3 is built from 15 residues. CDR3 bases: TGTGCCGCCACCGGGACAGGGGGCGGCACGGATACGCAGTATTTT. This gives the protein CAATGTGGGTDTQYF.

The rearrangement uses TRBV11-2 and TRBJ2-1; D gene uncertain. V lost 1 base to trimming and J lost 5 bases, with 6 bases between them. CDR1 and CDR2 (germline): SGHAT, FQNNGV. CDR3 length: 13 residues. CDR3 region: CASSLAWDNEQFF. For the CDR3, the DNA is TGTGCCAGCAGCTTAGCGTGGGACAATGAGCAGTTCTTC.

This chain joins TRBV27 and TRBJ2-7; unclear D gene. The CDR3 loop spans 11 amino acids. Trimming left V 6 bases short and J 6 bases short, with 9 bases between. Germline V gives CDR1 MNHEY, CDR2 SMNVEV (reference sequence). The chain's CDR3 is CASSFFGEQYF. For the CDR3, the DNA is TGTGCCAGCAGCTTCTTCGGCGAGCAGTACTTC.

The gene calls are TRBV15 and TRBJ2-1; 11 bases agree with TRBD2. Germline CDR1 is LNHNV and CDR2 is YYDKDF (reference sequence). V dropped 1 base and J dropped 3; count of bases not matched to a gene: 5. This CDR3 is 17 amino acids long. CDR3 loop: CATSRGPGLAVYNEQFF. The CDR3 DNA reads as TGTGCCACCAGCAGAGGCCCGGGACTAGCGGTCTACAATGAGCAGTTCTTC.

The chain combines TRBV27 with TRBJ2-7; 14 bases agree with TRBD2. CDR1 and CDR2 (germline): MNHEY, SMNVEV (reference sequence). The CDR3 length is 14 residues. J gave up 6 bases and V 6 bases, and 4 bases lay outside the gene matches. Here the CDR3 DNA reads TGTGCCAGCAGGGGACTAGCGGGAGTCTCCGAGCAGTACTTC. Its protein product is CASRGLAGVSEQYF.

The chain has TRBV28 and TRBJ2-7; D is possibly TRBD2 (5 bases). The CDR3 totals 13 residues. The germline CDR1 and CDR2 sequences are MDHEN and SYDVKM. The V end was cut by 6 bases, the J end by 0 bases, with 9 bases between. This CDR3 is CASSLGDSYEQYF. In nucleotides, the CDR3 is TGTGCCAGCAGCCTCGGGGACTCCTACGAGCAGTACTTC.

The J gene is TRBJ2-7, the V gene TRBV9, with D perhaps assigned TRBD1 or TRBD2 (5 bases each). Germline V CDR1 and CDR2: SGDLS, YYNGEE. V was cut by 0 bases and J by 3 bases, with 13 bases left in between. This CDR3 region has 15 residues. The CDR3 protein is CASSVGVGPGYEQYF. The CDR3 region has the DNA TGTGCCAGCAGCGTAGGGGTGGGACCGGGCTACGAGCAGTACTTC.

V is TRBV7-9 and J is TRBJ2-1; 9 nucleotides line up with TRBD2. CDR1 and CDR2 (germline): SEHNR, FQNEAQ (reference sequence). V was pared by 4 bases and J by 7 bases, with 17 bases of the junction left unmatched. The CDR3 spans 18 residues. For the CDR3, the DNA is TGTGCCAGCAGCTCTTCCTCCGGACTAGCGAGGGACGGAAATGAGCAGTTCTTC. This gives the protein CASSSSSGLARDGNEQFF.

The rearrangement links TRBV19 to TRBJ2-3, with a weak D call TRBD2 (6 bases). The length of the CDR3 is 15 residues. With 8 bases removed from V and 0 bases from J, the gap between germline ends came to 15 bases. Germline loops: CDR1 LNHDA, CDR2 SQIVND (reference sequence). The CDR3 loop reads CASGLLGTSTDTQYF. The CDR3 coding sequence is TGTGCCAGTGGCCTGTTGGGGACTAGCACAGATACGCAGTATTTT.

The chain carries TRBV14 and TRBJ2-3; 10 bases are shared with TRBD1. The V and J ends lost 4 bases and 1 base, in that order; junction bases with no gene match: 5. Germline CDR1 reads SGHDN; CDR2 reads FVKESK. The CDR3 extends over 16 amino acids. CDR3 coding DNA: TGTGCCAGCAGCCCCGGGACAGGGGTTGGCACAGATACGCAGTATTTT. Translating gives CASSPGTGVGTDTQYF.

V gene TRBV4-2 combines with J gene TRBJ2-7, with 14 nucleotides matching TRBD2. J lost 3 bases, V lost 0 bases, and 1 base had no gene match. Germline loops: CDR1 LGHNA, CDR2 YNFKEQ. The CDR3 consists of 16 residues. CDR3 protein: CASSQEGLAGVYEQYF. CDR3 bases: TGTGCCAGCAGCCAAGAGGGACTAGCGGGAGTCTACGAGCAGTACTTC.

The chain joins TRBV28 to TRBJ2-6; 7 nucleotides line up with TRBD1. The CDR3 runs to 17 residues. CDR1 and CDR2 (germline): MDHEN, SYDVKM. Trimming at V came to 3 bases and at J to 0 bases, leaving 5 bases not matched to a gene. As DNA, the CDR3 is TGTGCCAGCAGTTTCGGACAGGTGGGCTCTGGGGCCAACGTCCTGACTTTC. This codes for CASSFGQVGSGANVLTF.

CDR3 protein: CASSLEGLPISNYGYTF. DNA of the CDR3: TGTGCCAGCAGTTTAGAGGGACTCCCTATTTCAAACTATGGCTACACCTTC. The rearrangement joins TRBV28 to TRBJ1-2; perhaps TRBD1 as D (5 bases). V dropped 2 bases and J dropped 2 bases, with 18 bases sitting between them. Germline values: CDR1 MDHEN, CDR2 SYDVKM. The CDR3 has 17 residues.

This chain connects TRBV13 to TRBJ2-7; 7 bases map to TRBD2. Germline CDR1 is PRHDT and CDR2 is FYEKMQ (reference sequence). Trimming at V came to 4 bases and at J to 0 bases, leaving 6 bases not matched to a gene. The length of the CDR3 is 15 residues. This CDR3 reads CASSSSGTASYEQYF. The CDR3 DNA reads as TGTGCCAGCAGCTCAAGCGGGACTGCCTCCTACGAGCAGTACTTC.

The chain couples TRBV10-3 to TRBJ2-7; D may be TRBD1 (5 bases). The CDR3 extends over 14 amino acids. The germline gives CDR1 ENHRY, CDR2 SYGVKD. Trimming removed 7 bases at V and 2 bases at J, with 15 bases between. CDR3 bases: TGTGCCATCATGGGGCAGACCAAGACCTACGAGCAGTACTTC. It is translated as CAIMGQTKTYEQYF.

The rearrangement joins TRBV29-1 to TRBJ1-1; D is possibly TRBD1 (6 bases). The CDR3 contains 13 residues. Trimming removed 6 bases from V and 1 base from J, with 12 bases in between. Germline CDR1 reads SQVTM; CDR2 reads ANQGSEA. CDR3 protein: CSVHGTPNTEAFF. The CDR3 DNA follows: TGCAGCGTGCACGGGACACCGAACACTGAAGCTTTCTTT. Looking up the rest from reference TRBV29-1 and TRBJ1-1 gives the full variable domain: SAVISQKPSRDICQRGTSLTIQCQVDSQVTMMFWYRQQPGQSLTLIATANQGSEATYESGFVIDKFPISRPNLTFSTLTVSNMSPEDSSIYLCSVHGTPNTEAFFGQGTRLTVV.